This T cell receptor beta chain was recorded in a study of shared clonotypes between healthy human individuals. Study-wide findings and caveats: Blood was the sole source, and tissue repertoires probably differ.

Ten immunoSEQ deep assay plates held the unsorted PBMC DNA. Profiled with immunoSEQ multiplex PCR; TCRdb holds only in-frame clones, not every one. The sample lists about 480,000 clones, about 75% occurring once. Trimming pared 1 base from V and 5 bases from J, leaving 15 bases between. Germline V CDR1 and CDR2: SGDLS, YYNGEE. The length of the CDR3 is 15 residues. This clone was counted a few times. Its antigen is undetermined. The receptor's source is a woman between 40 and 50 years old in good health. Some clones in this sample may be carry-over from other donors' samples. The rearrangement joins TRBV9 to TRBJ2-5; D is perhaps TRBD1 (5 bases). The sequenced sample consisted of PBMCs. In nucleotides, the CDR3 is TGTGCCAGCAGCGTACTGGGGCAGAATTTGGAGACCCAGTACTTC. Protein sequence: CASSVLGQNLETQYF.